This is a list of T cell receptor beta chains from one sample in a study of long-term antiretroviral therapy in people with HIV. The method was immunoSEQ multiplex PCR; TCRdb's version includes in-frame clones alone and lacks a portion of them. The table includes 20,000 to 25,000 clones, around 76% detected once. The material sequenced was unsorted PBMCs, taken around 21 months before starting antiretroviral therapy. The receptor set was obtained from a woman in her thirties or forties with HIV. The CDR3 runs from the conserved cysteine through the conserved F or W. A D gene is named only where the DNA matches it firmly.

j_call d_call v_call cdr3_length cdr3_aa
TRBJ2-1 TRBD2 TRBV9 15 CASSEREVYYNEQFF
TRBJ2-1 NA TRBV5-1 14 CASSLEVSDNEQFF
TRBJ1-5 TRBD1 TRBV28 14 CASSQGGSNQPQHF
TRBJ2-3 NA TRBV11-2 14 CASSLGAGTDTQYF
TRBJ2-1 NA TRBV10-3 15 CAISEGTDTYNEQFF
TRBJ2-3 TRBD2 TRBV7-9 13 CARSGLATDTQYF
TRBJ2-3 NA TRBV14 13 CASSPPITDTQYF
TRBJ1-5 NA TRBV14 16 CASSQGGPASNQPQHF
TRBJ1-5 NA TRBV7-9 13 CASSLFGAQPQHF
TRBJ2-7 TRBD1 TRBV5-5 15 CASSLSGQGNYEQYF
TRBJ2-3 NA TRBV11-3 15 CASSLTISPTDTQYF
TRBJ1-3 TRBD1 TRBV5-5 14 CASSLVGQGDTIYF
TRBJ2-1 TRBD2 TRBV4-3 15 CASSPTSGGADEQFF
TRBJ2-2 NA TRBV14 16 CASSLLEGSYTGELFF
TRBJ1-5 NA TRBV7-9 12 CASSLRSQPQHF
TRBJ1-2 NA TRBV14 14 CASSQEIGVGGYTF
TRBJ1-5 NA TRBV7-2 13 CASSPRPGKPQHF
TRBJ2-1 TRBD2 TRBV10-1 14 CASSGTSGRSEQFF
TRBJ2-7 TRBD2 TRBV5-1 16 CASSSTPGLAGGEQYF
TRBJ1-6 NA TRBV19 13 CASSIIRDSPLHF
TRBJ2-1 NA TRBV7-9 16 CASSLGKGKEKNEQFF
TRBJ1-3 NA TRBV6-6 16 CASSYSTWDGGNTIYF
TRBJ2-5 NA TRBV5-4 16 CASSPAGSSAQETQYF
TRBJ2-7 NA TRBV7-9 15 CASIPNWGASYEQYF
TRBJ1-2 NA TRBV27 14 CASSSQGTLYGYTF
TRBJ1-6 NA TRBV5-1 16 CASSRDPSSYNSPLHF
TRBJ1-2 NA TRBV5-4 14 CASSSSGRAYGYTF
TRBJ1-1 NA TRBV15 17 CATSRDPNRYGNTEAFF
TRBJ2-7 TRBD2 TRBV7-2 14 CASSLTSGDYEQYF
TRBJ2-4 NA TRBV4-2 16 CASSQEGPAGKNIQYF
TRBJ1-1 NA TRBV9 16 CASSATSGGRNTEAFF
TRBJ2-7 TRBD1 TRBV11-2 14 CASSLGGQGYEQYF
TRBJ2-5 NA TRBV2 12 CAQGRHQETQYF
TRBJ2-7 TRBD1 TRBV2 15 CASLPPGQGLNEQYF
TRBJ2-2 TRBD2 TRBV29-1 13 CSVLLAPTGELFF
TRBJ2-1 NA TRBV18 15 CASSPGDSTNNEQFF
TRBJ1-5 NA TRBV5-1 15 CASSLEGYGNQPQHF
TRBJ1-1 TRBD1 TRBV6-5 15 CASRSPGGSNTEAFF
TRBJ1-2 NA TRBV27 13 CASSPSENYGYTF
TRBJ2-7 TRBD1 TRBV6-6 14 CASSSPGQLGEQYF
TRBJ1-2 NA TRBV6-1 8 CASSGYTF
TRBJ1-5 TRBD1 TRBV19 16 CASSIGDRGGNQPQHF
TRBJ1-1 NA TRBV2 13 CASRGGVNTEAFF
TRBJ1-1 TRBD1 TRBV18 16 CASSPDDRVLNTEAFF
TRBJ1-2 TRBD1 TRBV11-2 14 CASSSSRTGVGYTF
TRBJ2-3 NA TRBV7-9 12 CASSSGSDTQYF
TRBJ1-3 NA TRBV20-1 11 CSAEDGNTIYF
TRBJ1-1 TRBD1 TRBV5-1 14 CASSSGGRSTEAFF
TRBJ1-4 NA TRBV5-5 14 CASSPQSTNEKLFF
TRBJ1-5 NA TRBV19 13 CASSQDRERSQHF
TRBJ2-7 NA TRBV11-3 14 CASSSGPSSYEQYF
TRBJ2-5 NA TRBV15 14 CATSRDPSGETQYF
TRBJ1-5 TRBD1 TRBV5-4 14 CASSAGTGNQPQHF
TRBJ1-1 NA TRBV30 13 CAWNLAENTEAFF
TRBJ2-5 TRBD1 TRBV9 14 CASSTGTGRETQYF
TRBJ2-7 TRBD2 TRBV19 16 CASSIYWRERTYEQYF
TRBJ2-7 TRBD2 TRBV5-1 17 CASSLEPSGGPSYEQYF
TRBJ2-2 TRBD1 TRBV10-3 14 CAISEGTGPGELFF
TRBJ2-5 NA TRBV5-4 14 CASSPGQGGETQYF
TRBJ2-7 TRBD2 TRBV11-2 16 CASSELAGVGAYEQYF